The 28 T cell receptor beta chains below were found in one sample sequenced in a study of shared clonotypes between healthy human individuals. Repertoires were generated with immunoSEQ multiplex PCR, while TCRdb's copy carries only in-frame clones and drops some. Of roughly 500,000 clones listed, 70% to 80% are singletons. Material: PBMCs. The receptor set was obtained from a middle-aged woman in good health. Some clones in this sample may be carry-over from other donors' samples.

The chain joins TRBV14 to TRBJ2-1; D possibly corresponds to TRBD1 (6 bases). Germline V gene lookup returns CDR1 SGHDN and CDR2 FVKESK. The CDR3 is 16 residues long. V shed 0 bases and J shed 4 bases, with 13 bases lying between them. CDR3 residues: CASSQDWGREYNEQFF. CDR3 in DNA: TGTGCCAGCAGCCAAGATTGGGGGCGCGAATACAATGAGCAGTTCTTC. The whole variable domain, filled in from reference TRBV14 and TRBJ2-1, reads EAGVTQFPSHSVIEKGQTVTLRCDPISGHDNLYWYRRVMGKEIKFLLHFVKESKQDESGMPNNRFLAERTGGTYSTLKVQPAELEDSGVYFCASSQDWGREYNEQFFGPGTRLTVL.

The J gene is TRBJ2-2, the V gene TRBV10-3; 10 positions agree with TRBD2. CDR1 and CDR2 from the germline V gene are ENHRY and SYGVKD. V was clipped by 11 bases and J by 1 base; unmatched bases: 10. This CDR3 region has 16 residues. This CDR3 reads CAVSLLAGVNTGELFF. The CDR3 region has the DNA TGTGCCGTTAGCCTTCTAGCGGGAGTGAACACCGGGGAGCTGTTTTTT.

This chain links TRBV5-1 with TRBJ2-7, with D perhaps TRBD1 (5 bases). CDR1 is SGHRS and CDR2 is YFSETQ in the germline V gene. The CDR3 runs 14 residues. The ends were cut back, 0 bases at V and 3 bases at J, with 10 bases in the middle. The CDR3 DNA follows: TGCGCCAGCAGCTTGGGGACACTGGTCTACGAGCAGTACTTC. Residues: CASSLGTLVYEQYF.

This clone was counted a few times. V and J are TRBV7-9 and TRBJ1-5; D is unclear. The CDR3 is 13 residues long. CDR1 and CDR2 (germline): SEHNR, FQNEAQ (reference sequence). V was trimmed by 3 bases and J by 5 bases, leaving 8 bases between them. The CDR3 spells CASSLTGYQPQHF. In DNA form, the CDR3 reads TGTGCCAGCAGCTTGACGGGCTATCAGCCCCAGCATTTT.

Details on this clone: Other nucleotide sequences in the sample specify the same CDR3. This chain connects TRBV18 to TRBJ1-5; D might be TRBD1 (5 bases). Germline CDR1 is KGHSH and CDR2 is LQKENI. Trimming took off 3 bases at V and 4 bases at J, with 13 bases between the two ends. The CDR3 runs 15 residues. The DNA for the CDR3 is TGTGCCAGCTCACCGACGGGGGGAGGAAATCAGCCCCAGCATTTT. Protein product: CASSPTGGGNQPQHF.

This clone was seen just once. The chain uses TRBV19 and TRBJ1-1; TRBD1 aligns across 8 bases. V lost 9 bases and J lost 1; bases outside the gene matches: 1. CDR1 is LNHDA and CDR2 is SQIVND in the germline V gene (reference sequence). The length of the CDR3 is 12 residues. CDR3 residues: CASGTGNTEAFF. CDR3 DNA sequence: TGTGCCAGCGGGACAGGGAACACTGAAGCTTTCTTT.

This sequence joins TRBV6-5 and TRBJ1-1; D gene uncertain. CDR1 and CDR2 from the germline V gene are MNHEY and SVGAGI. V shed 10 bases and J shed 1 base, with 16 bases lying between them. The CDR3 spans 14 residues. The CDR3 region has the DNA TGTGCCAAAACCGCCCCGGACTGGAACACTGAAGCTTTCTTT. Translated, it gives CAKTAPDWNTEAFF.

This chain links TRBV29-1 with TRBJ2-7; 11 bases align to TRBD2. Germline values: CDR1 SQVTM, CDR2 ANQGSEA. V shed 6 bases, J shed 3 bases, and the junction held 4 bases outside the gene matches. The CDR3 runs to 13 residues. The CDR3 region is CSVGTSGGYEQYF. The CDR3 DNA follows: TGCAGCGTCGGGACTAGCGGAGGCTACGAGCAGTACTTC.

This chain uses TRBV29-1 with TRBJ1-2; 8 positions agree with TRBD1. The trim removed 7 bases at V and 0 bases at J, leaving 4 bases unmatched. Germline loops: CDR1 SQVTM, CDR2 ANQGSEA. The CDR3 loop spans 13 amino acids. In nucleotides, the CDR3 is TGCAGCGCCCCGGACAGGGCTAACTATGGCTACACCTTC. Encoded protein: CSAPDRANYGYTF. Filled out from reference TRBV29-1 and TRBJ1-2, the complete variable domain reads SAVISQKPSRDICQRGTSLTIQCQVDSQVTMMFWYRQQPGQSLTLIATANQGSEATYESGFVIDKFPISRPNLTFSTLTVSNMSPEDSSIYLCSAPDRANYGYTFGSGTRLTVV.

J is TRBJ2-1 and V is TRBV9; tentatively, D is TRBD1 (6 bases). Germline V gene lookup returns CDR1 SGDLS and CDR2 YYNGEE. CDR3 size: 15 residues. Between the trimmed V and J ends, which lost 2 bases and 5 bases, there was a span of 14 bases. CDR3 nucleotides: TGTGCCAGCAGCGTCGACGGGACAATTGACAATGAGCAGTTCTTC. It yields the protein CASSVDGTIDNEQFF.

With respect to this clone: The sample contains more than one DNA sequence encoding this CDR3. J is TRBJ2-7 and V is TRBV27; 11 nucleotides agree with TRBD2. The V segment lost 5 bases and the J segment 2 bases; nucleotides outside the gene matches: 5. Germline V gene sequence: CDR1 MNHEY, CDR2 SMNVEV (reference sequence). The CDR3 sequence is 15 residues long. The CDR3 region has the DNA TGTGCCAGCAGTCCCGGGACTAGCGGCGCCTACGAGCAGTACTTC. It yields the protein CASSPGTSGAYEQYF.

The V gene is TRBV4-1, the J gene TRBJ2-4; TRBD2 is a possible D gene (6 bases). CDR1 is MGHRA and CDR2 is YSYEKL in the germline V gene. Trimming took 2 bases from V and 4 from J, leaving 18 bases between them. CDR3 length: 17 residues. Here the CDR3 DNA reads TGCGCCAGCAGCCAACCCTACAGCGGGTCACAGAAAAACATTCAGTACTTC. Protein: CASSQPYSGSQKNIQYF.

This sequence joins TRBV5-6 and TRBJ1-5, with 7 bases that match TRBD1. J lost 3 bases, V lost 4 bases, and 7 bases had no gene match. CDR1 is SGHDT, CDR2 YYEEEE, per germline. This CDR3 is 15 amino acids long. CDR3 amino acids: CASSHAQGYNQPQHF. CDR3 in DNA: TGTGCCAGCAGCCATGCACAGGGGTACAATCAGCCCCAGCATTTT.

The chain employs TRBV27 and TRBJ2-1; D remains unclear. The germline V and J ends were trimmed by 5 bases and 0 bases, with 11 bases remaining between them. Germline V gene lookup returns CDR1 MNHEY and CDR2 SMNVEV (reference sequence). This CDR3 comprises 15 residues. The CDR3 spells CASSPTYSSYNEQFF. The CDR3, as DNA: TGTGCCAGCAGTCCCACCTATTCCTCCTACAATGAGCAGTTCTTC.

The DNA of the CDR3 is TGTGCCAGCCGGACAGGGGAGATCTATGGCTACACCTTC. Encoded protein: CASRTGEIYGYTF. The chain recombines TRBV2 with TRBJ1-2, with 9 nucleotides matching TRBD1. The germline gives CDR1 SNHLY, CDR2 FYNNEI. This CDR3 has 13 amino acids. With 8 bases clipped from V and 4 bases from J, the junction kept 5 bases outside the gene matches.

The gene calls are TRBV5-1 and TRBJ2-1; 7 bases fit TRBD1. V shed 2 bases, J shed 4 bases, and the junction held 12 bases outside the gene matches. CDR1 SGHRS and CDR2 YFSETQ come from the germline V gene. This CDR3 spans 17 amino acids. CDR3 loop: CASSLPQTGLGYNEQFF. DNA for the CDR3: TGCGCCAGCAGCTTACCTCAGACAGGGCTGGGTTACAATGAGCAGTTCTTC.

The DNA of the CDR3 is TGCGCCAGCAGCCAGCTAGCGGGAGACGTAGATACGCAGTATTTT. Residues: CASSQLAGDVDTQYF. The chain joins TRBV5-1 to TRBJ2-3; 10 nucleotides line up with TRBD2. The CDR3 runs to 15 residues. V shed 4 bases, J shed 5 bases, and the junction held 7 bases outside the gene matches. Germline CDR1 is SGHRS and CDR2 is YFSETQ.

The chain links TRBV30 to TRBJ2-3; D may be TRBD2 (6 bases). This CDR3 has 15 residues. V lost 1 base and J lost 3, with 14 bases in between. Germline lookup yields CDR1 GTSNPN and CDR2 SVGIG (reference sequence). The CDR3 loop is CAWSDDGRSTDTQYF. Written as DNA, the CDR3 is TGTGCCTGGAGTGATGACGGGAGATCGACAGATACGCAGTATTTT.

This clone has a handful of counts. V is TRBV7-2 and J is TRBJ1-1, with 8 bases lining up with TRBD1. After removal of 3 bases from V and 7 bases from J, the junction contained 4 bases not matched to a gene. The CDR3 runs 13 residues. Germline V lookup: CDR1 SGHTA, CDR2 FQGNSA. CDR3 in DNA: TGTGCCAGCAGCTTGAGACAGGGGATTGAAGCTTTCTTT. Translating it yields CASSLRQGIEAFF.

The rearrangement links TRBV19 to TRBJ1-2; D is possibly TRBD1 (6 bases). In germline, CDR1 is LNHDA, CDR2 SQIVND (reference sequence). The V end was cut by 5 bases, the J end by 10 bases, with 17 bases between. This CDR3 comprises 13 residues. CDR3 region: CASSFSVGGDYTF. The CDR3 coding sequence is TGTGCCAGTAGTTTCTCCGTGGGGGGCGACTACACCTTC.

This clone showed up just a few times. This rearrangement joins TRBV19 to TRBJ1-5; 7 bases are a match to TRBD1. The CDR3 spans 16 residues. In germline, CDR1 is LNHDA, CDR2 SQIVND (reference sequence). J was trimmed by 0 bases and V by 7 bases; bases with no gene match: 9. The DNA for the CDR3 is TGTGCCAGTATCGGGGACAGCGCTTATAGCAATCAGCCCCAGCATTTT. Translation gives CASIGDSAYSNQPQHF.

The CDR3 bases are TGTGCCTGGAGTGTAGGGCAGGGGATGGTAGATACGCAGTATTTT. It yields the protein CAWSVGQGMVDTQYF. The chain is built from TRBV30 and TRBJ2-3, with D possibly being TRBD1 (6 bases). V lost 0 bases and J 5 bases, leaving 15 bases between the germline ends. Germline lookup yields CDR1 GTSNPN and CDR2 SVGIG (reference sequence). This CDR3 is built from 15 residues.

The chain carries TRBV30 and TRBJ2-2; D is undetermined. Germline V CDR1 and CDR2: GTSNPN, SVGIG (reference sequence). V dropped 0 bases and J dropped 3 bases, with 8 bases sitting between them. The CDR3 sequence is 14 residues long. CDR3 region: CAWSVKKYTGELFF. The CDR3 coding sequence is TGTGCCTGGAGTGTGAAGAAGTACACCGGGGAGCTGTTTTTT.

This chain uses TRBV2 with TRBJ1-2, with D hard to call. Germline-derived CDR1 and CDR2 are SNHLY and FYNNEI. The CDR3 has 13 amino acids. V was trimmed by 0 bases and J by 6 bases, leaving 8 bases between them. The CDR3 DNA reads TGTGCCAGCAGTGAAGCCAGGCCAGATGGCTACACCTTC. Translation: CASSEARPDGYTF.

The chain is built from TRBV28 and TRBJ2-7; D might be TRBD2 (5 bases). The CDR3 is made up of 13 amino acids. V was trimmed by 2 bases and J by 1 base, leaving 6 bases between them. Germline V gene lookup returns CDR1 MDHEN and CDR2 SYDVKM. In DNA, the CDR3 is TGTGCCAGCAGTTTAGGGGAGTCCTACGAGCAGTACTTC. Amino acid sequence: CASSLGESYEQYF.

The V gene is TRBV2, the J gene TRBJ2-3; TRBD1 matches 9 bases. From germline, CDR1 is SNHLY and CDR2 FYNNEI. The CDR3 has 14 amino acids. The V segment lost 6 bases and the J segment 5 bases; nucleotides outside the gene matches: 6. The CDR3 sequence is CASSPGQGLDTQYF. Written as DNA, the CDR3 is TGTGCCAGCAGCCCGGGACAGGGATTAGATACGCAGTATTTT.

This chain links TRBV5-1 with TRBJ2-5; D may be TRBD1 (6 bases). V was pared by 4 bases and J by 1 base, with 11 bases between. The CDR3 consists of 14 residues. Germline V gene lookup returns CDR1 SGHRS and CDR2 YFSETQ. The CDR3 nucleotides read TGCGCCAGCAGCCACACAGGGTCCCAAGAGACCCAGTACTTC. It yields the protein CASSHTGSQETQYF.

The genes are TRBV6-1 and TRBJ2-1; a possible D gene is TRBD1 (5 bases). This CDR3 comprises 16 residues. Trimming removed 0 bases from V and 1 base from J, with 10 bases in between. The germline V gene encodes CDR1 MNHNS and CDR2 SASEGT. CDR3 nucleotides: TGTGCCAGCAGTGAAGCGCCTTCAGGGTCCTACAATGAGCAGTTCTTC. Translating gives CASSEAPSGSYNEQFF.